This TCR beta chain came from a study of T cell changes during pregnancy in multiple sclerosis. The table lists this clone with a count of one. The germline CDR1 and CDR2 sequences are SQVTM and ANQGSEA. The CDR3 extends over 11 amino acids. Trimming took off 4 bases at V and 9 bases at J, with 10 bases between the two ends. Repertoires were generated with immunoSEQ multiplex PCR, while TCRdb's copy carries only in-frame clones and drops some. The sample holds 60,000 to 65,000 clones, 90% seen once. The chain combines TRBV29-1 with TRBJ2-1; D is ambiguous. Sample: peripheral blood, taken in the second trimester of pregnancy. This TCR was sampled from a female donor in good health, enrolled as a control in a pregnancy study. CDR3 DNA sequence: TGCAGCGTTGTAGGATCGGGTGAGCAGTTCTTC. It yields the protein CSVVGSGEQFF.